Listed below are T cell receptor beta chains from one sample, sequenced in a study of vaccination and CD4 T cells after COVID-19. No antigen has been identified for these receptors. MiXCR was run by TCRdb on the PCR reads, yielding one entry per CDR3 protein. The repertoire holds more than 6,000 distinct CDR3 sequences, with less than 70% as singletons. Material: cultured CD4+ T cells from blood, obtained after SARS-CoV-2 vaccination. These receptors were collected from a human donor with COVID-19. CDR3s include the opening cysteine and the closing phenylalanine or tryptophan. A D gene is named only where the DNA matches it firmly. The size entry is marked missing in some rows and otherwise reads once, few, many or a size class.

size,V,J,D,DNA,CDR3
few,TRBV20-1,TRBJ1-1,NA,TGCAGTGCTAGAGATCCCAGGAAAGGTACTGAAGCTTTCTTT,CSARDPRKGTEAFF
NA,TRBV19,TRBJ1-5,NA,TGTGCCAGTCGGGACCGTTTGGACAATCAGCCCCAGCATTTT,CASRDRLDNQPQHF
NA,TRBV30,TRBJ1-5,TRBD1,TGTGCCTGGAGCAGGACAGGGGGCAATCAGCCCCAGCATTTT,CAWSRTGGNQPQHF
NA,TRBV7-2,TRBJ1-5,TRBD1,TGTGCCAGCAGCTTGGAGGCAGGGGGCCTTCAGCCCCAGCATTTT,CASSLEAGGLQPQHF
few,TRBV2,TRBJ2-5,TRBD2,TGTGCCAGCTGTAGCGGGGCCCCACAAGTGGCCCAGTACTTC,CASCSGAPQVAQYF
NA,TRBV4-2,TRBJ2-5,NA,TGTGCCAGCAGCCAAGACGGGGCTGGGGGGCGGGGAGAGACCCAGTACTTC,CASSQDGAGGRGETQYF
NA,TRBV4-1,TRBJ2-3,TRBD1,TGCGCCAGCAGCCAGATTATCCCCAGGGGGAACTACACAGATACGCAGTATTTT,CASSQIIPRGNYTDTQYF
NA,TRBV28,TRBJ1-2,NA,TGTGCCAGCAGTTTAGGACAAACTAACTATGGCTACACCTTC,CASSLGQTNYGYTF
NA,TRBV10-3,TRBJ2-3,TRBD2,TGTGCCATCAGTGAGTCGACGGGGGGGCAAGATACGCAGTATTTT,CAISESTGGQDTQYF
NA,TRBV7-3,TRBJ1-5,TRBD1,TGTGCCAGCGCAACAGGGGCTAATCAGCCCCAGCATTTT,CASATGANQPQHF
NA,TRBV6-2/TRBV6-3,TRBJ1-2,NA,TGTGCCAGCAGCGCCGGTGCGGGGGGCCTCTTTGGCTACACCTTC,CASSAGAGGLFGYTF
NA,TRBV14,TRBJ1-1,NA,TGTGCCAGCAGCCAAGATCGCGGGGCCAGGGGCACTGAAGCTTTCTTT,CASSQDRGARGTEAFF
few,TRBV20-1,TRBJ2-3,NA,TGCAGTGCTAGAGAAGCCGCTAGGACAGATACGCAGTATTTT,CSAREAARTDTQYF
NA,TRBV20-1,TRBJ1-6,TRBD1,TGCAGTGCTAGTTCTTTGAACAGGGGAGATAATTCACCCCTCCACTTT,CSASSLNRGDNSPLHF
NA,TRBV10-1,TRBJ2-7,NA,TGCGCCAGCAGACAGGGTCTAAGGGCCTACGAGCAGTACTTC,CASRQGLRAYEQYF
few,TRBV20-1,TRBJ1-5,NA,TGCAGTGCTAGCGCACAGGGAGGGAATCAGCCCCAGCATTTT,CSASAQGGNQPQHF
NA,TRBV6-1,TRBJ1-3,NA,TGTGCCAGCAGTGAGCAGGGGACGGCTGGAAACACCATATATTTT,CASSEQGTAGNTIYF
large,TRBV7-9,TRBJ1-2,TRBD1,TGTGCCAGCACCCATACCCCGGGACAGGGGGTATTTGGCTACACCTTC,CASTHTPGQGVFGYTF
NA,TRBV7-2,TRBJ2-5,NA,TGTGCCAGCAGCTTTCGGTTAACGGAGACCCAGTACTTC,CASSFRLTETQYF
NA,TRBV12-3/TRBV12-4,TRBJ1-2,NA,TGTGCCAGCAGTTTATCCCGGACGGCGGGTGGCTACACCTTC,CASSLSRTAGGYTF
NA,TRBV15,TRBJ1-1,TRBD1,TGTGCCACTCATAATCCGGGACAGGGCGTTCGGGCGAACACTGAAGCTTTCTTT,CATHNPGQGVRANTEAFF
NA,TRBV5-1,TRBJ1-2,TRBD1,TGCGCCAGCGGACCTAGACAGGGCTTGGATGGCTACACCTTC,CASGPRQGLDGYTF
NA,TRBV6-1,TRBJ2-7,NA,TGTGCCAGCACGGCGGCAGACTCCTACGAGCAGTGCTTC,CASTAADSYEQCF
NA,TRBV20-1,TRBJ2-3,TRBD2,TGCAGTGCTAGAGTAGCGGGGGGGCCTAGTCTACTAGATACGCAGTATTTT,CSARVAGGPSLLDTQYF
NA,TRBV20-1,TRBJ2-3,TRBD2,TGCAGTGCTAGCATCGGGGGGGCCGTGTTTGGCACAGATACGCAGTATTTT,CSASIGGAVFGTDTQYF
NA,TRBV30,TRBJ1-1,NA,TGTGCCTGGAAAGTAGGCGCTGAAGCTTTCTTT,CAWKVGAEAFF